Listed here are 3 T cell receptor beta chains from one sample, sequenced in a study of blood T cells in healthy people across ages (dated by TCRdb to about 2015). Library preparation employed 5' RACE. The sample was run on an Illumina HiSeq 2500. A second PCR of about 6 to 11 cycles was run with a J-beta primer mix and a sample-barcoded 5' primer. Using fastp trimming at Q25 and MiXCR clonotype assembly, TCRdb reanalyzed the public sequencing data and kept in-frame beta chains. Each entry is one CDR3 protein sequence, shown with its most common DNA and genes. The sample has about 1.8 million distinct CDR3 sequences on record, 40% to 55% of them singletons. Of the sample, 2% to 2.5% falls within the top ten clones. The material sequenced was blood. These receptors came from a woman aged 40 to 55 in good health.

The chain is built from TRBV29-1 and TRBJ1-5; maybe TRBD1 (6 bases). V lost 5 bases, J lost 2 bases, and 13 bases lay in between. CDR1 and CDR2 from the germline V gene are SQVTM and ANQGSEA. The CDR3 is 14 residues long. CDR3 DNA: TGCAGCGTTCCAGGGGACGGGGGCAATCAGCCCCAGCATTTT. It is translated as CSVPGDGGNQPQHF.

The chain links TRBV20-1 to TRBJ1-6; weak D call: TRBD1 (5 bases). The CDR3 covers 15 residues. Germline CDR1 and CDR2: DFQATT and SNEGSKA (reference sequence). V shed 5 bases and J shed 4 bases, with 15 bases lying between them. The CDR3 bases are TGCAGTGCTGCCCCCCGTGGGGGGTATAATTCACCCCTCCACTTT. As protein: CSAAPRGGYNSPLHF.

The chain carries TRBV7-9 and TRBJ2-7; 13 nucleotides align to TRBD2. V was pared by 4 bases and J by 2 bases, with 5 bases of the junction left unmatched. The germline V gene has CDR1 SEHNR and CDR2 FQNEAQ (reference sequence). The CDR3 covers 16 residues. The CDR3 is CASSSRLAGGTYEQYF. As DNA, the CDR3 is TGTGCCAGCAGCTCTAGACTAGCGGGGGGAACCTACGAGCAGTACTTC.